A single sample is the source of the 25 T cell receptor beta chains below, sequenced in a study of cytomegalovirus exposure and HLA in healthy donors. A multiplex PCR was run with 60 Vbeta primers and 13 Jbeta primers. The data were produced by immunoSEQ multiplex PCR, yet TCRdb's version contains in-frame clones alone and is incomplete. The sample data list 130,000 to 150,000 clones. Sequencing used PBMCs. These receptors all come from a man aged 35-49 years in good health and CMV-seronegative.

This chain links TRBV7-9 with TRBJ2-5, with TRBD1 matching 9 bases. The CDR3 runs to 15 residues. The V gene end was trimmed by 3 bases and the J gene end by 2 bases; junction bases not matched to a gene: 4. Germline CDR1 is SEHNR and CDR2 is FQNEAQ (reference sequence). The CDR3 reads CASSLGTGRQETQYF. The CDR3 DNA reads TGTGCCAGCAGCTTGGGGACAGGGAGACAAGAGACCCAGTACTTC.

This chain links TRBV6-5 with TRBJ1-3, with D possibly matching TRBD1 (5 bases). This CDR3 region has 13 residues. V was shortened by 6 bases and J by 0 bases, with 6 bases between the two germline ends. Germline CDR1 MNHEY, CDR2 SVGAGI. Written as DNA, the CDR3 is TGTGCCAGCAGGGACACCTCTGGAAACACCATATATTTT. Translating gives CASRDTSGNTIYF.

The chain employs TRBV27 and TRBJ1-1; D uncertain. The V end lost 8 bases, the J end lost 4 bases, and 5 bases lay between the germline ends. CDR3 length equals 10 residues. CDR1 MNHEY and CDR2 SMNVEV come from the germline V gene (reference sequence). CDR3: CASAGTEAFF. The CDR3 bases are TGTGCCAGCGCCGGCACTGAAGCTTTCTTT.

V usage is TRBV7-9 and J usage is TRBJ1-2; a weak D match, TRBD1 (6 bases). CDR1 is SEHNR and CDR2 is FQNEAQ in the germline V gene (reference sequence). Trimming removed 4 bases from V and 3 bases from J, with 12 bases in between. This CDR3 region has 14 residues. The CDR3 region has the DNA TGTGCCAGCAGCTCCGACAGGTCAGACTATGGCTACACCTTC. It yields the protein CASSSDRSDYGYTF. Based on the CDR3 plus reference TRBV7-9 and TRBJ1-2, the full variable domain is DTGVSQNPRHKITKRGQNVTFRCDPISEHNRLYWYRQTLGQGPEFLTYFQNEAQLEKSRLLSDRFSAERPKGSFSTLEIQRTEQGDSAMYLCASSSDRSDYGYTFGSGTRLTVV.

The V call is TRBV4-3, the J call TRBJ2-3; D remains ambiguous. The CDR3 has 13 residues. V was cut by 5 bases and J by 6 bases, with 12 bases left in between. CDR1 and CDR2 (germline): LGHNA, YSLEER. This chain's CDR3 is CASSYSDGDTQYF. As DNA, the CDR3 is TGCGCCAGCAGCTATTCAGACGGGGATACGCAGTATTTT.

The chain carries TRBV6-5 and TRBJ1-5, with TRBD1 matching over 8 bases. The CDR3 runs to 15 residues. Trimming removed 6 bases from V and 5 bases from J; junction bases left unmatched: 9. Germline CDR1 is MNHEY and CDR2 is SVGAGI. DNA of the CDR3: TGTGCCAGCAGAAAGCGACAGGGGAGGGATCAGCCCCAGCATTTT. Its translation is CASRKRQGRDQPQHF.

In DNA, the CDR3 is TGCGCCAGCAGCCAAGATGGGACAGGCTTTAGCTACAATGAGCAGTTCTTC. Its translation: CASSQDGTGFSYNEQFF. This chain joins TRBV4-3 and TRBJ2-1, with 8 positions matching TRBD1. J gave up 3 bases and V 0 bases, and 7 bases lay outside the gene matches. Germline V lookup: CDR1 LGHNA, CDR2 YSLEER. The CDR3 sequence is 17 residues long.

This chain joins TRBV5-4 and TRBJ1-6; 7 nucleotides match TRBD1. CDR1 is SGHNT and CDR2 is YYREEE in the germline V gene (reference sequence). The CDR3 consists of 16 residues. The V gene end was trimmed by 3 bases and the J gene end by 7 bases; junction bases not matched to a gene: 10. The CDR3 DNA is TGTGCCAGCAGCTGGATGGGACAGCTTAAAAATTCACCCCTCCACTTT. This encodes CASSWMGQLKNSPLHF. Full variable domain (remainder filled in from reference TRBV5-4 and TRBJ1-6): ETGVTQSPTHLIKTRGQQVTLRCSSQSGHNTVSWYQQALGQGPQFIFQYYREEENGRGNFPPRFSGLQFPNYSSELNVNALELDDSALYLCASSWMGQLKNSPLHFGNGTRLTVT.

CDR3 sequence reads: CASSLSWVGRQTSSYEQYF. CDR3 nucleotide sequence: TGTGCCAGCAGCTTATCGTGGGTGGGCCGTCAGACCTCATCCTACGAGCAGTACTTC. The rearrangement links TRBV7-8 to TRBJ2-7; D gene uncertain. The CDR3 covers 19 residues. The germline V gene has CDR1 SGHVS and CDR2 FQNEAQ. Trimming took off 2 bases at V and 1 base at J, with 24 bases between the two ends.

This chain uses TRBV5-1 with TRBJ2-5, with D unclear. Trimming left V 4 bases short and J 2 bases short, with 12 bases between. The CDR3 contains 14 residues. The germline V gene encodes CDR1 SGHRS and CDR2 YFSETQ. CDR3 in amino acids: CASSPGRLQETQYF. The DNA for the CDR3 is TGCGCCAGCAGCCCGGGTAGGCTACAAGAGACCCAGTACTTC. The whole variable domain, remainder taken from reference TRBV5-1 and TRBJ2-5, is KAGVTQTPRYLIKTRGQQVTLSCSPISGHRSVSWYQQTPGQGLQFLFEYFSETQRNKGNFPGRFSGRQFSNSRSEMNVSTLELGDSALYLCASSPGRLQETQYFGPGTRLLVL.

V gene TRBV9 combines with J gene TRBJ2-1; D is undetermined. The V gene lost 0 bases and the J gene lost 8 bases, with 6 bases spanning the gap. Germline-derived CDR1 and CDR2 are SGDLS and YYNGEE. The CDR3 extends over 12 amino acids. The CDR3 reads CASSVDFYEQFF. The CDR3 DNA is TGTGCCAGCAGCGTAGATTTCTATGAGCAGTTCTTC.

The rearrangement uses TRBV9 and TRBJ1-1; TRBD1 agrees at 8 bases. Germline CDR1 reads SGDLS; CDR2 reads YYNGEE. J gave up 6 bases and V 4 bases, and 8 bases lay outside the gene matches. This CDR3 spans 14 amino acids. CDR3 nucleotides: TGTGCCAGCAGCCCGACAGGGGTAGGTTCTGAAGCTTTCTTT. Translated: CASSPTGVGSEAFF. Full variable domain (remainder filled in from reference TRBV9 and TRBJ1-1): DSGVTQTPKHLITATGQRVTLRCSPRSGDLSVYWYQQSLDQGLQFLIQYYNGEERAKGNILERFSAQQFPDLHSELNLSSLELGDSALYFCASSPTGVGSEAFFGQGTRLTVV.

This rearrangement joins TRBV6-4 to TRBJ1-1; 9 bases are a match to TRBD1. CDR3 length: 16 residues. Germline V gene lookup returns CDR1 MRHNA and CDR2 SNTAGT. The V segment lost 5 bases and the J segment 5 bases; nucleotides outside the gene matches: 12. The CDR3 DNA sequence: TGTGCCAGCAGTATTCCCAAGGGACAGGGTATGACTGAAGCTTTCTTT. Amino acids: CASSIPKGQGMTEAFF.

The rearrangement links TRBV5-1 to TRBJ2-1; TRBD1 agrees at 11 bases. The J segment lost 8 bases and the V segment lost 4 bases, leaving 5 bases of the junction unmatched. Germline CDR1 is SGHRS and CDR2 is YFSETQ. The CDR3 sequence is 14 residues long. CDR3 protein: CASSRGQGGDEQFF. The CDR3 DNA follows: TGCGCCAGCAGCCGGGGACAGGGGGGCGATGAGCAGTTCTTC.

The chain links TRBV28 to TRBJ1-5; 7 positions match TRBD1. Germline CDR1 is MDHEN and CDR2 is SYDVKM. V shed 6 bases, J shed 5 bases, and the junction held 7 bases outside the gene matches. This CDR3 comprises 14 residues. Here the CDR3 reads CASRLTQGHQPQHF. In DNA, the CDR3 is TGTGCCAGCAGACTTACACAGGGGCATCAGCCCCAGCATTTT.

The chain uses TRBV4-3 and TRBJ2-7; 10 bases map to TRBD1. Germline values: CDR1 LGHNA, CDR2 YSLEER. V lost 0 bases and J lost 5; bases outside the gene matches: 10. CDR3 length equals 17 residues. This chain's CDR3 is CASSQEVVGTGVHEQYF. The CDR3 DNA is TGCGCCAGCAGCCAAGAGGTTGTAGGGACAGGGGTCCACGAGCAGTACTTC.

This chain connects TRBV5-6 to TRBJ2-5; D is ambiguous. The CDR3 extends over 14 amino acids. Germline V gene data show CDR1 as SGHDT and CDR2 as YYEEEE. The germline V and J ends were trimmed by 0 bases and 5 bases, with 11 bases remaining between them. CDR3 region: CASSLGQTGETQYF. The CDR3 region has the DNA TGTGCCAGCAGCTTGGGGCAGACTGGGGAGACCCAGTACTTC.

The chain links TRBV19 to TRBJ1-1, with 7 nucleotides matching TRBD1. Trimming cost V 5 bases and J 5 bases; bases outside gene matches: 5. This CDR3 spans 13 amino acids. CDR1 LNHDA and CDR2 SQIVND come from the germline V gene (reference sequence). This CDR3 is CASSPPGGTEAFF. Here the CDR3 DNA reads TGTGCCAGTAGTCCACCAGGGGGAACTGAAGCTTTCTTT.

The rearrangement uses TRBV11-2 and TRBJ2-3; 7 nucleotides agree with TRBD2. CDR1 is SGHAT, CDR2 FQNNGV, per germline. V dropped 0 bases and J dropped 1; count of bases not matched to a gene: 4. The CDR3 consists of 16 residues. The CDR3 sequence: CASSLEGGGGTDTQYF. DNA of the CDR3: TGTGCCAGCAGCTTAGAAGGCGGGGGAGGCACAGATACGCAGTATTTT.

The chain joins TRBV19 to TRBJ2-5, with no clear D. The CDR3 runs 14 residues. V was pared by 2 bases and J by 1 base, with 8 bases between. In germline, CDR1 is LNHDA, CDR2 SQIVND (reference sequence). The CDR3 bases are TGTGCCAGTAGTATAACCGGGTTCCAAGAGACCCAGTACTTC. It encodes CASSITGFQETQYF.

This rearrangement joins TRBV9 to TRBJ2-2; 7 nucleotides line up with TRBD1. The CDR3 length is 15 residues. Germline lookup yields CDR1 SGDLS and CDR2 YYNGEE. The junction had 7 bases not matched to a gene; V was cut back by 4 bases and J by 4 bases. CDR3 sequence (DNA): TGTGCCAGCAGCATGGGACAGCGTAGCACCGGGGAGCTGTTTTTT. This encodes CASSMGQRSTGELFF.

The rearrangement uses TRBV5-1 and TRBJ1-1; possibly TRBD1 for D (5 bases). With 1 base removed from V and 3 bases from J, the gap between germline ends came to 7 bases. The CDR3 consists of 13 residues. CDR1 SGHRS and CDR2 YFSETQ come from the germline V gene. The CDR3 coding sequence is TGCGCCAGCAGCTTGCTAGGGGACACTGAAGCTTTCTTT. It is translated as CASSLLGDTEAFF.

J is TRBJ2-2 and V is TRBV7-2; the D is unclear. Per germline, CDR1 SGHTA and CDR2 FQGNSA. V was clipped by 5 bases and J by 6 bases, with 10 bases between them. The CDR3 is 13 amino acids. The CDR3 DNA reads as TGTGCCAGCAGCAACCCAGAATCCGGGGAGCTGTTTTTT. This gives the protein CASSNPESGELFF.

This chain links TRBV29-1 with TRBJ1-4; D possibly corresponds to TRBD1 (6 bases). This CDR3 is 13 amino acids long. The germline gives CDR1 SQVTM, CDR2 ANQGSEA. The V end lost 6 bases, the J end lost 8 bases, and 16 bases lay between the germline ends. The CDR3 sequence: CSVETQGTEKLFF. Written as DNA, the CDR3 is TGCAGCGTGGAAACACAGGGAACGGAAAAACTGTTTTTT.

The chain recombines TRBV7-9 with TRBJ2-7, with D uncertain. This CDR3 is 13 amino acids long. Germline-derived CDR1 and CDR2 are SEHNR and FQNEAQ (reference sequence). V was cut by 4 bases and J by 2 bases, with 9 bases left in between. The CDR3 protein is CASSSLKPYEQYF. CDR3 DNA sequence: TGTGCCAGCAGCTCTCTTAAGCCCTACGAGCAGTACTTC.